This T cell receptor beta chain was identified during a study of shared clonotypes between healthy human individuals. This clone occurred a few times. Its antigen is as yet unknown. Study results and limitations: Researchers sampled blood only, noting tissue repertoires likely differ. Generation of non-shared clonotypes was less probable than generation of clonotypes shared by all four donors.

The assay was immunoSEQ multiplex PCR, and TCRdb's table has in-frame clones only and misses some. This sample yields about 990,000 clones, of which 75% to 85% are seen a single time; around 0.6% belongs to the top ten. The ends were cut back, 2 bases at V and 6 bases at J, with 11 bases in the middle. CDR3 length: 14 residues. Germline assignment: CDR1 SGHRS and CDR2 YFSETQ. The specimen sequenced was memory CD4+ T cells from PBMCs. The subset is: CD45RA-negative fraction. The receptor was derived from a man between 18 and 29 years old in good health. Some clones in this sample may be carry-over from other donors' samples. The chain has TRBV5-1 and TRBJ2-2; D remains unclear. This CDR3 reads CASSFGLVSGELFF. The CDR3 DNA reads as TGCGCCAGCAGCTTTGGTTTAGTCTCCGGGGAGCTGTTTTTT.